These 30 T cell receptor beta chains were all obtained from the same sample, sequenced in a study of technical replicates of blood from a few donors. Repertoires were generated with immunoSEQ multiplex PCR, while TCRdb's copy carries only in-frame clones and drops some. The data contain roughly 79,000 clones, 75% to 85% of them singletons. The sample was PBMCs. Every receptor here comes from a human donor in good health. Some clones in this sample may be carry-over from other donors' samples.

This rearrangement joins TRBV29-1 to TRBJ2-5, with D possibly matching TRBD2 (5 bases). This CDR3 contains 14 residues. Germline V gives CDR1 SQVTM, CDR2 ANQGSEA. Deletions cut 4 bases from V and 0 bases from J, with 12 bases between. In DNA form, the CDR3 reads TGCAGCGTTGTTCTGTCGGGAAACCAAGAGACCCAGTACTTC. Translation gives CSVVLSGNQETQYF.

V usage is TRBV5-1 and J usage is TRBJ2-3; a weak D match, TRBD2 (5 bases). V lost 4 bases and J lost 2, with 17 bases in between. There are 16 residues in the CDR3. Germline V gives CDR1 SGHRS, CDR2 YFSETQ. CDR3 sequence (DNA): TGCGCCAGCAGCGCGGGTCTAGGTCAGGTCACAGATACGCAGTATTTT. This gives the protein CASSAGLGQVTDTQYF.

The chain links TRBV5-5 to TRBJ1-5; 7 bases fit TRBD1. This CDR3 region has 15 residues. Germline V gene data show CDR1 as SGHKS and CDR2 as YYEKEE (reference sequence). V lost 4 bases to trimming and J lost 3 bases; unmatched junction nucleotides: 7. CDR3 loop: CASSPGQSDNQPQHF. The CDR3 DNA sequence: TGTGCCAGCAGCCCGGGACAGTCTGACAATCAGCCCCAGCATTTT.

Here the CDR3 reads CASHANDQGGQYF. The CDR3 coding sequence is TGCGCCAGTCACGCCAACGACCAGGGAGGCCAGTACTTC. The chain is built from TRBV5-1 and TRBJ2-5, with D possibly matching TRBD2 (6 bases). In germline, CDR1 is SGHRS, CDR2 YFSETQ. Trimming removed 8 bases at V and 10 bases at J, with 21 bases between. The CDR3 sequence is 13 residues long.

The rearrangement links TRBV7-8 to TRBJ1-3; a possible D gene is TRBD1 (6 bases). The CDR3 length is 16 residues. V was clipped by 5 bases and J by 1 base, with 15 bases between them. The germline V gene has CDR1 SGHVS and CDR2 FQNEAQ. CDR3 region: CASSQTQGRSGNTIYF. The CDR3 region has the DNA TGTGCCAGCAGCCAGACTCAGGGGCGGTCTGGAAACACCATATATTTT. The entire variable domain, with the rest obtained from reference TRBV7-8 and TRBJ1-3, is as follows: GAGVSQSPRYKVAKRGQDVALRCDPISGHVSLFWYQQALGQGPEFLTYFQNEAQLDKSGLPSDRFFAERPEGSVSTLKIQRTQQEDSAVYLCASSQTQGRSGNTIYFGEGSWLTVV.

This clone has a handful of counts. The chain is built from TRBV30 and TRBJ2-3, with D unclear. The germline V gene has CDR1 GTSNPN and CDR2 SVGIG (reference sequence). The CDR3 has 14 amino acids. V was shortened by 0 bases and J by 5 bases, with 12 bases between the two germline ends. CDR3 loop: CAWSVEALKDTQYF. The CDR3 DNA sequence: TGTGCCTGGAGTGTAGAGGCCTTAAAAGATACGCAGTATTTT.

The rearrangement joins TRBV28 to TRBJ1-3; TRBD1 matches 7 bases. The V gene's germline CDR1 is MDHEN and CDR2 SYDVKM. Trimming removed 5 bases from V and 6 bases from J; junction bases left unmatched: 10. The CDR3 loop spans 15 amino acids. The CDR3 nucleotides read TGTGCCAGCAGTCCCGCGGACAGGAAACTAAACACCATATATTTT. This gives the protein CASSPADRKLNTIYF.

The chain has TRBV5-1 and TRBJ2-5, with a weak D call TRBD1 (5 bases). The V gene's germline CDR1 is SGHRS and CDR2 YFSETQ. The CDR3 covers 13 residues. Trimming cost V 5 bases and J 2 bases, with 10 bases left between them. DNA for the CDR3: TGCGCCAGCAGAAGAACAGGTCAAGAGACCCAGTACTTC. This encodes CASRRTGQETQYF.

This clone was recorded once. The chain combines TRBV5-4 with TRBJ2-3; 8 nucleotides match TRBD1. V shed 4 bases and J 2 bases; nucleotides not matched to a gene: 6. The length of the CDR3 is 15 residues. Germline-derived CDR1 and CDR2 are SGHNT and YYREEE (reference sequence). The CDR3 sequence is CASSPGGRDTDTQYF. Here the CDR3 DNA reads TGTGCCAGCAGCCCAGGGGGCAGGGACACAGATACGCAGTATTTT. Full variable domain (missing parts from reference TRBV5-4 and TRBJ2-3): ETGVTQSPTHLIKTRGQQVTLRCSSQSGHNTVSWYQQALGQGPQFIFQYYREEENGRGNFPPRFSGLQFPNYSSELNVNALELDDSALYLCASSPGGRDTDTQYFGPGTRLTVL.

The J gene is TRBJ2-1, the V gene TRBV5-4; 11 bases agree with TRBD1. Germline V CDR1 and CDR2: SGHNT, YYREEE (reference sequence). The CDR3 has 17 amino acids. V shed 0 bases, J shed 7 bases, and the junction held 9 bases outside the gene matches. CDR3 region: CASSLGLGQGAQNEQFF. In DNA, the CDR3 is TGTGCCAGCAGCTTGGGTCTAGGACAGGGGGCGCAGAATGAGCAGTTCTTC.

V and J are TRBV2 and TRBJ2-7, with D perhaps TRBD1 (7 bases). Germline V gives CDR1 SNHLY, CDR2 FYNNEI. CDR3 length: 16 residues. V lost 6 bases, J lost 1 base, and 19 bases lay in between. The CDR3 DNA is TGTGCCAGCAGACCAGGGGGGTGGGACAGTTCCTACGAGCAGTACTTC. It encodes CASRPGGWDSSYEQYF.

The gene calls are TRBV28 and TRBJ1-6; no clear D. Germline CDR1 MDHEN, CDR2 SYDVKM. Trimming left V 6 bases short and J 0 bases short, with 12 bases between. This CDR3 spans 16 amino acids. The CDR3 sequence is CASSSRELSYNSPLHF. CDR3 coding DNA: TGTGCCAGCAGCTCCCGGGAGCTCTCCTATAATTCACCCCTCCACTTT.

V usage is TRBV25-1 and J usage is TRBJ1-2; possibly TRBD1 for D (6 bases). The CDR3 is 16 residues long. Germline V gene lookup returns CDR1 MGHDK and CDR2 SYGVNS. V was trimmed by 3 bases and J by 3 bases, leaving 17 bases between them. The CDR3, as DNA: TGTGCCAGCAGTGATGGCCACAGGGTTTTAGACTATGGCTACACCTTC. Translating it yields CASSDGHRVLDYGYTF.

This rearrangement joins TRBV6-1 to TRBJ1-1, with TRBD1 as a possible D gene (5 bases). V was pared by 2 bases and J by 4 bases, with 11 bases between. The CDR3 covers 14 residues. Germline CDR1 MNHNS, CDR2 SASEGT. This CDR3 reads CASSEQGRSTEAFF. Here the CDR3 DNA reads TGTGCCAGCAGTGAACAGGGTCGTAGCACTGAAGCTTTCTTT.

This clone was seen once. This chain joins TRBV11-3 and TRBJ2-5; 10 bases are shared with TRBD2. With V trimmed by 0 bases and J by 7 bases, 14 bases remained unmatched. This CDR3 comprises 18 residues. CDR1 and CDR2 from the germline V gene are SGHNT and YENEEA. The CDR3 sequence: CASSLDGALSGGAGTQYF. The CDR3 DNA reads TGTGCCAGCAGCTTAGATGGGGCCCTCAGCGGGGGGGCTGGGACCCAGTACTTC. Full variable domain (missing parts from reference TRBV11-3 and TRBJ2-5): EAGVVQSPRYKIIEKKQPVAFWCNPISGHNTLYWYLQNLGQGPELLIRYENEEAVDDSQLPKDRFSAERLKGVDSTLKIQPAELGDSAVYLCASSLDGALSGGAGTQYFGPGTRLLVL.

The chain uses TRBV6-5 and TRBJ2-7, with D possibly being TRBD1 (6 bases). Germline CDR1 reads MNHEY; CDR2 reads SVGAGI. The germline V and J ends were trimmed by 3 bases and 3 bases, with 12 bases remaining between them. There are 14 residues in the CDR3. CDR3 residues: CASSYGGAVYEQYF. In DNA, the CDR3 is TGTGCCAGCAGTTATGGGGGCGCGGTCTACGAGCAGTACTTC.

The chain employs TRBV27 and TRBJ2-7, with TRBD2 identical over 15 bases. Germline lookup yields CDR1 MNHEY and CDR2 SMNVEV (reference sequence). Germline trimming cut 0 bases from V and 5 bases from J; bases unmatched to any gene: 8. This CDR3 comprises 18 residues. CDR3 loop: CASSLSQGTSGRRNEQYF. CDR3 sequence (DNA): TGTGCCAGCAGTTTATCGCAAGGGACTAGCGGGAGGAGGAACGAGCAGTACTTC.

The chain is built from TRBV5-8 and TRBJ2-7; D unclear. Germline CDR1 and CDR2: SGHTS and YDEGEE. Trimming took 4 bases from V and 3 from J, leaving 14 bases between them. The CDR3 loop spans 14 amino acids. The CDR3 nucleotides are TGTGCCAGCAGCCCCGTCCTCAACAGCTACGAGCAGTACTTC. It is translated as CASSPVLNSYEQYF. Together with reference TRBV5-8 and TRBJ2-7, the CDR3 gives the full variable domain: EAGVTQSPTHLIKTRGQQATLRCSPISGHTSVYWYQQALGLGLQFLLWYDEGEERNRGNFPPRFSGRQFPNYSSELNVNALELEDSALYLCASSPVLNSYEQYFGPGTRLTVT.

The rearrangement uses TRBV7-9 and TRBJ1-5, with D unclear. The V end lost 1 base, the J end lost 3 bases, and 7 bases lay between the germline ends. In germline, CDR1 is SEHNR, CDR2 FQNEAQ (reference sequence). The CDR3 is 14 residues long. CDR3 amino acids: CASSLDTNNQPQHF. CDR3 coding DNA: TGTGCCAGCAGCTTAGACACCAACAATCAGCCCCAGCATTTT. Looking up the rest from reference TRBV7-9 and TRBJ1-5 gives the full variable domain: DTGVSQNPRHKITKRGQNVTFRCDPISEHNRLYWYRQTLGQGPEFLTYFQNEAQLEKSRLLSDRFSAERPKGSFSTLEIQRTEQGDSAMYLCASSLDTNNQPQHFGDGTRLSIL.

The V call is TRBV9, the J call TRBJ2-7, with 10 nucleotides matching TRBD1. CDR1 SGDLS and CDR2 YYNGEE come from the germline V gene. The CDR3 has 15 amino acids. J gave up 1 base and V 0 bases, and 1 base lay outside the gene matches. The CDR3 DNA reads as TGTGCCAGCAGCGTAGGGACAGGGGGTTCCTACGAGCAGTACTTC. Protein sequence: CASSVGTGGSYEQYF.

Here the CDR3 reads CASSQDRGVGEQFF. CDR3 nucleotides: TGCGCCAGCAGCCAAGATCGGGGGGTCGGTGAGCAGTTCTTC. The chain employs TRBV4-1 and TRBJ2-1; 7 positions match TRBD2. Germline V CDR1 and CDR2: MGHRA, YSYEKL. The CDR3 totals 14 residues. Trimming at V came to 0 bases and at J to 9 bases, leaving 5 bases not matched to a gene.

J is TRBJ2-3 and V is TRBV29-1; 7 bases fit TRBD1. After removal of 6 bases from V and 8 bases from J, the junction contained 8 bases not matched to a gene. Per the germline V gene, CDR1 is SQVTM and CDR2 is ANQGSEA. CDR3 length: 12 amino acids. Here the CDR3 DNA reads TGCAGCGTGAGAGGACAGGCCAGTACGCAGTATTTT. This gives the protein CSVRGQASTQYF.

V gene TRBV4-3 combines with J gene TRBJ1-2; 9 bases are a match to TRBD1. Germline V gene lookup returns CDR1 LGHNA and CDR2 YSLEER. V was pared by 1 base and J by 5 bases, with 5 bases of the junction left unmatched. CDR3 length equals 15 residues. The CDR3 coding sequence is TGCGCCAGCAGCCAAGGCTGGACAGGGGTATATGGCTACACCTTC. It yields the protein CASSQGWTGVYGYTF.

This clone was counted a few times. This chain links TRBV7-9 with TRBJ1-1; no clear D gene. CDR3 size: 12 residues. CDR1 and CDR2 from the germline V gene are SEHNR and FQNEAQ (reference sequence). Trimming took off 5 bases at V and 1 base at J, with 5 bases between the two ends. The CDR3 region is CASSPRNTEAFF. The CDR3 DNA follows: TGTGCCAGCAGCCCTAGGAACACTGAAGCTTTCTTT.

A single count supports this clone. J is TRBJ2-7 and V is TRBV11-1; tentative D call: TRBD1 (5 bases). The CDR3 is made up of 15 amino acids. The V gene's germline CDR1 is SGHAT and CDR2 FQDESV (reference sequence). With 5 bases removed from V and 6 bases from J, the gap between germline ends came to 20 bases. The CDR3 here is CASSVRGDAFSEQYF. CDR3 DNA: TGTGCCAGCAGCGTAAGGGGCGACGCTTTCTCCGAGCAGTACTTC.

This CDR3 reads CASSLASGGAGYGYTF. The CDR3 DNA sequence: TGTGCCAGCAGCTTAGCCTCGGGGGGCGCCGGCTATGGCTACACCTTC. The chain combines TRBV7-2 with TRBJ1-2; perhaps TRBD1 as D (6 bases). Germline CDR1 and CDR2: SGHTA and FQGNSA. CDR3 length: 16 amino acids. Trimming left V 0 bases short and J 4 bases short, with 15 bases between.

On this clone itself: Relative to the germline gene, one junction end is altered; a read error may explain this. The chain combines TRBV2 with TRBJ2-5; D possibly corresponds to TRBD1 (6 bases). The germline V gene has CDR1 SNHLY and CDR2 FYNNEI. CDR3 length: 16 residues. The CDR3: CASREVTGPRLETQYF. DNA of the CDR3: TGTGCCAGCAGGGAAGTGACAGGACCTCGGTTGGAGACCCAGTACTTC.

This chain joins TRBV19 and TRBJ1-2; 7 nucleotides match TRBD1. V shed 5 bases and J 0 bases; nucleotides not matched to a gene: 9. CDR3 length equals 16 residues. CDR1 is LNHDA, CDR2 SQIVND, per germline (reference sequence). The CDR3 here is CASSPGDRPTNYGYTF. The CDR3 nucleotides are TGTGCCAGTAGTCCCGGGGACAGACCCACTAACTATGGCTACACCTTC.

Only one count was recorded for this clone. The chain employs TRBV7-9 and TRBJ1-6; the D gene is possibly TRBD1 (6 bases). Trimming left V 6 bases short and J 10 bases short, with 16 bases between. This CDR3 is built from 14 residues. CDR1 SEHNR and CDR2 FQNEAQ come from the germline V gene (reference sequence). The CDR3 region is CASRAGAAGSPLHF. Written as DNA, the CDR3 is TGTGCCAGCAGAGCGGGGGCGGCGGGCTCACCCCTCCACTTT.

The CDR3 region is CASSVPGGGQETQYF. The CDR3 DNA sequence: TGTGCCAGCAGCGTACCGGGCGGGGGTCAAGAGACCCAGTACTTC. This chain joins TRBV11-2 and TRBJ2-5; 7 bases fit TRBD2. This CDR3 region has 15 residues. The V and J ends lost 5 bases and 2 bases, in that order; junction bases with no gene match: 8. Germline V gene data show CDR1 as SGHAT and CDR2 as FQNNGV.